This entry concerns a single T cell receptor (beta chain). This CDR3 region has 14 residues. Germline CDR1 is LGHDT and CDR2 is YNNKEL (reference sequence). After removal of 4 bases from V and 2 bases from J, the junction contained 4 bases not matched to a gene. TCRdb recomputed calls from the 5' RACE reads with MiXCR, one row per CDR3 protein. The data hold around 140,000 distinct CDR3 sequences, with around 4% observed a single time. The data originate from a study of human T cells and chemical hapten exposure. From whole blood left unfractionated, total RNA was extracted. The sequence was collected from a female donor in good health. The V call is TRBV3-1, the J call TRBJ2-5, with 7 bases identical to TRBD2. DNA for the CDR3: TGTGCCAGCAGCCGACGGGGGGATCAAGAGACCCAGTACTTC. This sequence encodes CASSRRGDQETQYF.